These T cell receptor beta chains were read from a single sample in a study of blood T cell repertoires in COVID-19. Clones were read by immunoSEQ multiplex PCR, and TCRdb kept only the in-frame ones, dropping some. The data hold around 200,000 clones, with 70% to 90% observed a single time. Sequenced material: peripheral blood. All receptors derive from a man aged 35 to 55 with active or convalescent COVID-19. Both conserved end residues are part of each CDR3. The order of the fields is clone size, J gene, D gene, V gene, CDR3 length, CDR3 DNA, CDR3 protein. A D gene is named only where the DNA matches it firmly. Size values are once, few and many counts, or a class for expanded clones, and some rows have none.

once,TRBJ2-4,TRBD1,TRBV5-4,14,TGTGCCAGCAGCCCGGGGGACAGGGGGGACATTCAGTACTTC,CASSPGDRGDIQYF
-,TRBJ1-1,-,TRBV5-1,15,TGCGCCAGCAGCTTGACCCAGACAGGCCGCACCGAAGCTTTCTTT,CASSLTQTGRTEAFF
-,TRBJ2-7,-,TRBV20-1,14,TGCAGTGCTAGTGAGACTAGTGGTACCTACGAGCAGTACTTC,CSASETSGTYEQYF
-,TRBJ1-2,-,TRBV5-6,12,TGTGCCAGCAAACAGGGAAACTATGGCTACACCTTC,CASKQGNYGYTF
-,TRBJ2-1,TRBD2,TRBV6-1,16,TGTGCCAGCAGTGAGATAGCGGGGAGCTCCTACAATGAGCAGTTCTTC,CASSEIAGSSYNEQFF
-,TRBJ2-7,-,TRBV6-5,14,TGTGCCAGCAGTTACGATCATATCACTACCGAGCAGTACTTC,CASSYDHITTEQYF
-,TRBJ1-5,-,TRBV30,14,TGTGCCTGGAGTTTCTCGGCGGTTAATCAGCCCCAGCATTTT,CAWSFSAVNQPQHF
once,TRBJ1-4,TRBD1,TRBV30,14,TGTGCCTGGAGTGAGACAGGGGCACGTGAAAAACTGTTTTTT,CAWSETGAREKLFF
-,TRBJ1-1,-,TRBV6-6,16,TGTGCCAGCAGTTACGGCCTCTCTGACAGGAACGGTAATACTTTCTTT,CASSYGLSDRNGNTFF
-,TRBJ2-1,TRBD2,TRBV7-3,18,TGTGCCAGCAGCTTAGGACTAGCGGGGGAGGGCTCCTACAATGAGCAGTTCTTC,CASSLGLAGEGSYNEQFF
-,TRBJ1-1,-,TRBV28,13,TGTGCCAGCAGTGAGGTCCCCCGGAGTGAAGCTTTCTTT,CASSEVPRSEAFF
-,TRBJ1-1,TRBD1,TRBV27,15,TGTGCCAGCAGTACAAATCCAGGGGGAAGCACTGAAGCTTTCTTT,CASSTNPGGSTEAFF
-,TRBJ1-1,-,TRBV3-1/TRBV3-2,12,TGTGCCAGCAGCGAGTCACAGGGTGAAGCTTTCTTT,CASSESQGEAFF
-,TRBJ1-5,-,TRBV4-3,16,TGCGCCAGCAGCCAAGATTGGGGGCAAGATCAACAGCCCCAGCATTTT,CASSQDWGQDQQPQHF
-,TRBJ1-6,TRBD1,TRBV25-1,17,TGTGCCAGCAGGGATGACAGGGGTAGTTACTATAATTCACCCCTCCACTTT,CASRDDRGSYYNSPLHF
-,TRBJ2-2,TRBD1,TRBV5-1,13,TGCGCCACCGGGACAGGGGAAGCCCGGGAGCTGTTTTTT,CATGTGEARELFF
-,TRBJ2-7,-,TRBV12-3/TRBV12-4,12,TGTGCCAGCAGCCCGACTAGGGAAGGGCAGTACTTC,CASSPTREGQYF
-,TRBJ1-5,-,TRBV10-2,16,TGCGCCAGTAGCTCACTCAGGGGATGGAGCAATCAGCCCCAGCATTTT,CASSSLRGWSNQPQHF
few,TRBJ1-1,-,TRBV2,14,TGTGCCAGCAGTGGTAGAGGGTTTAGCGCTGAAGCTTTCTTT,CASSGRGFSAEAFF
-,TRBJ1-4,TRBD1,TRBV25-1,14,TGTGCCAGCAGTGAGGACAGGGGCGGTGAAAAACTGTTTTTT,CASSEDRGGEKLFF
few,TRBJ2-2,-,TRBV19,14,TGTGCCAGTAGAAAAGGACAGAACACCGGGGAGCTGTTTTTT,CASRKGQNTGELFF
-,TRBJ1-2,-,TRBV19,13,TGTGCCAGTAGTATAGAAGGAGGGAATGGCTACACCTTC,CASSIEGGNGYTF
-,TRBJ2-1,TRBD2,TRBV5-6,18,TGTGCCAGCAGCCTTGGGACTAGCGGGGTGAGCTCCTACAATGAGCAGTTCTTC,CASSLGTSGVSSYNEQFF
-,TRBJ1-5,-,TRBV19,15,TGTGCCAGTAGTATAGATTGGGGGCCAGAGCAGCCCCAGCATTTT,CASSIDWGPEQPQHF
few,TRBJ1-2,TRBD1,TRBV5-8,14,TGTGCCAGCAGCTTCGGACAGGGCCTCTATGGCTACACCTTC,CASSFGQGLYGYTF
-,TRBJ1-3,TRBD1,TRBV30,13,TGTGCCTGGAGTCCGGGACAGGGGCGCACCATATATTTT,CAWSPGQGRTIYF
-,TRBJ1-1,TRBD1,TRBV3-1/TRBV3-2,15,TGTGCCAGCAGCCCGTGGGACAGACAGAATGCGGAAGCTTTCTTT,CASSPWDRQNAEAFF
-,TRBJ2-5,-,TRBV2,11,TGTGCCAGCAGCAGGGAAGAGACCCAGTACTTC,CASSREETQYF
few,TRBJ1-4,-,TRBV6-6,15,TGTGCCAGCAGCCGCGTACCTCGTGCTAATGAAAAACTGTTTTTT,CASSRVPRANEKLFF